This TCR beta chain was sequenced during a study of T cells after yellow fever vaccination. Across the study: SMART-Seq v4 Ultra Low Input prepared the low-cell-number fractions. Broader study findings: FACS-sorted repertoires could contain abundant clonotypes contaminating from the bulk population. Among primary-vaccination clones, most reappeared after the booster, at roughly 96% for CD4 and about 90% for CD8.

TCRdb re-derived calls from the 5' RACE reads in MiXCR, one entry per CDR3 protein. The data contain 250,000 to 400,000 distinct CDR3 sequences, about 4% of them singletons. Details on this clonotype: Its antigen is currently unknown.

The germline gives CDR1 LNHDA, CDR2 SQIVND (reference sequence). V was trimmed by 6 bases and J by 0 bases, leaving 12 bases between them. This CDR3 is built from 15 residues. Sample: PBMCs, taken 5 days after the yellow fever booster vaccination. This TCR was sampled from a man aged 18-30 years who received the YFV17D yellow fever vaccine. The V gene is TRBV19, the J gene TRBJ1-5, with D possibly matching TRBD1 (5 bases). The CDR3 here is CASSWDVFSNQPQHF. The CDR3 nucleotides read TGTGCCAGTAGCTGGGACGTATTTAGCAATCAGCCCCAGCATTTT.